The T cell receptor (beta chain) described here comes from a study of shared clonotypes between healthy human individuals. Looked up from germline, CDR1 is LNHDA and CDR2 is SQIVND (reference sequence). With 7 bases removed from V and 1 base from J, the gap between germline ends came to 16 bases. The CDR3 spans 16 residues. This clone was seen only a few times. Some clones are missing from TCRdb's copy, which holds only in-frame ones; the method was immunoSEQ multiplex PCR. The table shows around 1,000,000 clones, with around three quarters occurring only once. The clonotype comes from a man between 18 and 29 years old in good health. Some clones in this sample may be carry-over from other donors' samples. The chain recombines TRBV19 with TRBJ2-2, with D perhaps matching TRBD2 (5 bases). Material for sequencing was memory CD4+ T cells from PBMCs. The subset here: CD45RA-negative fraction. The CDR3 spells CASTPIGSGNTGELFF. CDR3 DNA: TGTGCCAGTACGCCCATAGGGAGCGGGAACACCGGGGAGCTGTTTTTT.